These T cell receptor beta chains were read from a single sample in a study of CD8 T cells in Susac syndrome. A single record per CDR3 protein comes from TCRdb applying MiXCR to the immunoSEQ multiplex PCR reads. The sample holds about 300,000 distinct CDR3 sequences, about 90% seen once. The sample was CD4+ T cells from PBMCs. The receptor set was obtained from a human donor with multiple sclerosis. CDR3s include the opening cysteine and the closing phenylalanine or tryptophan. A D gene is named only where the DNA matches it firmly. Where a row states a size, it is once, few, many or the class of an expanded clone; other rows omit it.

TRBJ2-7 TRBV30 NA NA CAWSVGRVPSYEQYF TGTGCCTGGAGTGTAGGACGGGTTCCTTCCTACGAGCAGTACTTC
TRBJ1-1 TRBV2 NA NA CASSERVQMNTEAFF TGTGCCAGCAGTGAAAGGGTCCAGATGAACACTGAAGCTTTCTTT
TRBJ2-2 TRBV19 NA NA CASSLQAVTGELFF TGTGCCAGTAGTCTACAGGCTGTCACCGGGGAGCTGTTTTTT
TRBJ2-1 TRBV5-1 NA NA CASSLGAAYYNEQFF TGCGCCAGCAGCTTGGGAGCAGCGTATTACAATGAGCAGTTCTTC
TRBJ2-3 TRBV7-2 NA NA CASSQGPIDARGTQYF TGTGCCAGCAGCCAGGGCCCAATCGACGCCAGGGGTACGCAGTATTTT
TRBJ2-5 TRBV4-2 TRBD2 NA CASSQMRAGGPETQYF TGTGCCAGCAGCCAAATGAGGGCGGGAGGGCCGGAGACCCAGTACTTC
TRBJ1-1 TRBV29-1 TRBD1 NA CSVEPRTGNTEAFF TGCAGCGTTGAGCCTAGGACAGGGAACACTGAAGCTTTCTTT
TRBJ2-1 TRBV3-1 TRBD2 once CASSQVGSGPYNEQFF TGTGCCAGCAGCCAAGTAGGTAGCGGGCCGTACAATGAGCAGTTCTTC
TRBJ2-7 TRBV6-1 NA NA CASSHALGSGGSYEQYF TGTGCCAGCAGCCATGCTCTAGGTAGCGGAGGCTCCTACGAGCAGTACTTC
TRBJ2-2 TRBV6-4 TRBD1 NA CASSPTRQGTGELFF TGTGCCAGCAGCCCTACGCGACAGGGCACCGGGGAGCTGTTTTTT
TRBJ2-7 TRBV2 NA few CASTSAPGSAYEQYF TGTGCCAGCACCTCAGCCCCCGGTTCGGCCTACGAGCAGTACTTC
TRBJ1-3 TRBV6-6 NA few CASRDSGNTIYF TGTGCCAGCAGGGATTCCGGAAACACCATATATTTT